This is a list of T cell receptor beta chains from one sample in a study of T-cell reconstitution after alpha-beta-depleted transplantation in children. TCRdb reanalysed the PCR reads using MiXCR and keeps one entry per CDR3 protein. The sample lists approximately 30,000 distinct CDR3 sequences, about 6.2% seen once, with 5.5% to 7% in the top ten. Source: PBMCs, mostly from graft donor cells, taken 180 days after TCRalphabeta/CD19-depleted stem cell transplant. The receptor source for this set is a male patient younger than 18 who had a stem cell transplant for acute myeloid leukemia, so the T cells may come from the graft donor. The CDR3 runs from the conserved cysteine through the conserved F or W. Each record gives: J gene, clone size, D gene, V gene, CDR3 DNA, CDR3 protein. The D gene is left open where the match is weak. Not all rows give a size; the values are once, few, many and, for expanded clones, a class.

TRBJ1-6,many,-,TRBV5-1,TGCGCCAGCAGCCTTAAACCAGGAGGGTCTAATTCACCCCTCCACTTT,CASSLKPGGSNSPLHF
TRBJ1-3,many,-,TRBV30,TGTGCCTGGAGTTTAGGGGCCCGCTCTGGAAACACCATATATTTT,CAWSLGARSGNTIYF
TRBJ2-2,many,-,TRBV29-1,TGCAGCGTTGGCGCTCCGTACACCGGGGAGCTGTTTTTT,CSVGAPYTGELFF
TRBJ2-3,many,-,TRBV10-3,TGTGTCATCAGTGACCAGCCTGGGTCAGATACGCAGTATTTT,CVISDQPGSDTQYF
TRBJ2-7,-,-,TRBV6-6,TGTGCCAGCAGCTCGGGATTCAACGGGGAGCAGTACTTC,CASSSGFNGEQYF
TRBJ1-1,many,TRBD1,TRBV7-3,TGTGCCAGCAGCCCTAGTCGACAGGGTCCGAACACTGAAGCTTTCTTT,CASSPSRQGPNTEAFF
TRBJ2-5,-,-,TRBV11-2,TGTGCCAGCAGCCTCTACGGGGAGACCCAGTACTTC,CASSLYGETQYF
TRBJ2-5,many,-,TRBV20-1,TGCAGTGCTAGAGATCAAGGTAGCCCCATGTTGCAAGAGACCCAGTACTTC,CSARDQGSPMLQETQYF
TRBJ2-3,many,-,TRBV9,TGTGCCAGCAGCGTGAGGGCTCAGACAGATACGCAGTATTTT,CASSVRAQTDTQYF
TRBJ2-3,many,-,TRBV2,TGTGCCAGCAGTGAACTAGCAGGAACAAGCACAGATACGCAGTATTTT,CASSELAGTSTDTQYF
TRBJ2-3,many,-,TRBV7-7,TGTGCTAGCAGTCGAGACTGGCGAGATACGCAGTATTTT,CASSRDWRDTQYF
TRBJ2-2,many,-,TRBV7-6,TGTGCCGGGAGACCGGTATCCACCGGGGAGCTGTTTTTT,CAGRPVSTGELFF
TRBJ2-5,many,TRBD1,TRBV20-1,TGCAGTGCAAACAGGGGGCAGGAGACCCAGTACTTC,CSANRGQETQYF
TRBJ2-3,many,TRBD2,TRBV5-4,TGTGCCAGCAGCTTGACTAGCGGGAAGCTCATGGCCACCACAGATACGCAGTATTTT,CASSLTSGKLMATTDTQYF
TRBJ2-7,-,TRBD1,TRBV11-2,TGTGCCAGCAGCCCCCAACAGGGGGCGGACTACGAGCAGTACTTC,CASSPQQGADYEQYF
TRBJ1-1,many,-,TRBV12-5,TGTGCTAGTGGTGCACAGGGAAACACTGAAGCTTTCTTT,CASGAQGNTEAFF
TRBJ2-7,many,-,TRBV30,TGTGCCTGGAGTGTACAGTCCTACGAGCAGTACTTC,CAWSVQSYEQYF
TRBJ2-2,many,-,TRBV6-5,TGTGCCAGCAGTTACTTCAGCCTCCCAACCGGGGAGCTGTTTTTT,CASSYFSLPTGELFF
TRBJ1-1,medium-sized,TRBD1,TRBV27,TGTGCCAGCAGTTCGCAGGGGGAAATGACTGAAGCTTTCTTT,CASSSQGEMTEAFF
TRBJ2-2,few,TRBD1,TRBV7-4,TGTGCCACCTGCTTAAAGGGTACAGGGGTTCGAAGCGACACCGGGGAGCTGTTTTTT,CATCLKGTGVRSDTGELFF
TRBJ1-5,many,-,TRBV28,TGTGCCAGCAGTTTACGGTGGGAGGGTCAGCCCCAGCATTTT,CASSLRWEGQPQHF
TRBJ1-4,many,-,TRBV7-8,TGTGCCAGCAGTCGCGGGAGCCTAAATGAAAAACTGTTTTTT,CASSRGSLNEKLFF
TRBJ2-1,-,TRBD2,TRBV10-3,TGTGCCATGGGCCCGAGAATAAGACAGGGACTAGCGGGAGGGCCTGGTAATGAGCAGTTCTTC,CAMGPRIRQGLAGGPGNEQFF
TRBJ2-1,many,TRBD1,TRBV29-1,TGCAGCGTACGGACAGGGGGCAAAAATGAGCAGTTCTTC,CSVRTGGKNEQFF
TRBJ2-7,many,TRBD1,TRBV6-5,TGTGCCAGCAACACAGGGGGTGCCTACGAGCAGTACTTC,CASNTGGAYEQYF
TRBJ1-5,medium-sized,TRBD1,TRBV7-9,TGTGCCAGCAGCCCCCCCGGGACAGTAGGCCAGCCCCAGCATTTT,CASSPPGTVGQPQHF
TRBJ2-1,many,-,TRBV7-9,TGTGCCAGCAGCGATTGGTCGGGTCTCACCTACAATGAGCAGTTCTTC,CASSDWSGLTYNEQFF
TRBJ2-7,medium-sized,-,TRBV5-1,TGCGCCAGCAGCTTGCCACCCGGCGGCTACGAGCAGTACTTC,CASSLPPGGYEQYF
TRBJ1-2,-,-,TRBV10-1,TGCGCCAACACAGACCCTTATGGCTACACCTTC,CANTDPYGYTF
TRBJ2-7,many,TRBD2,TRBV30,TGTGCCTGGAGTGGGCGGACTAGCGGGGGAACGCCATCCGAGCAGTACTTC,CAWSGRTSGGTPSEQYF
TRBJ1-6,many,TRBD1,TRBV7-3,TGTGCCAGCAGCTTCCGGGACAGAAATTCACCCCTCCACTTT,CASSFRDRNSPLHF
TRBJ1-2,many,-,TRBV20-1,TGCAGTGCTGGCAGGGGTGACAACTATGGCTACACCTTC,CSAGRGDNYGYTF
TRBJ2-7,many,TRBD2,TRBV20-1,TGCAGTGCTAGAGATCTCACGACTAGCGGGAGGGGCTACGAGCAGTACTTC,CSARDLTTSGRGYEQYF
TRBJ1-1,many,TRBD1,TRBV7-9,TGTGCCAGCAGCTCCCAGGGAGGACAGGGTGAAGCTTTCTTT,CASSSQGGQGEAFF
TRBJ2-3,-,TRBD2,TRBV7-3,TGTGCCAGCAGCTTAAAGGATGTCGGGACGGGTGGCACTAGCGGATCCACAGATACGCAGTATTTT,CASSLKDVGTGGTSGSTDTQYF
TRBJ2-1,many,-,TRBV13,TGTGCCAGCAGCTTAAATTTTGGTGAGCAGTTCTTC,CASSLNFGEQFF
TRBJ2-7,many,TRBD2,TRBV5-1,TGCGCCACCCTGGGTCGTTCTAGCGGACCCTACGAGCAGTACTTC,CATLGRSSGPYEQYF
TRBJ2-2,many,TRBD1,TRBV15,TGTGCCACCAGCAGCTGGGCAGGGGGCGCGTTGAACACCGGGGAGCTGTTTTTT,CATSSWAGGALNTGELFF
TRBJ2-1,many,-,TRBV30,TGTGCCTTACTAGTACCGCATGAGCAGTTCTTC,CALLVPHEQFF
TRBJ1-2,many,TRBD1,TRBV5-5,TGTGCCAGCAGTCTACAGGGGAACTATGGCTACACCTTC,CASSLQGNYGYTF
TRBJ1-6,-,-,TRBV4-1,TGCGCCAGCAGCCACCGCGGGACAACAAGGGGTAATTCACCCCTCCACTTT,CASSHRGTTRGNSPLHF
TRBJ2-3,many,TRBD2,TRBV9,TGTGCCAGCAGCGTAGCTAGCGGGGGCAAGTCAGATACGCAGTATTTT,CASSVASGGKSDTQYF
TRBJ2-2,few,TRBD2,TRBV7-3,TGTGCCAGCAGCCCCCGGGAGGCCGGGGAGCTGTTTTTT,CASSPREAGELFF
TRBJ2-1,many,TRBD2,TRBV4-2,TGTGCCAGCAGCCAGGAACTAGCGGGACTTTACAATGAGCAGTTCTTC,CASSQELAGLYNEQFF
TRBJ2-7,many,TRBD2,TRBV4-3,TGCGCCAGCAGCCGAACCGGGACTAGCTCTTACGAGCAGTACTTC,CASSRTGTSSYEQYF
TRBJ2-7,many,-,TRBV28,TGTGCCAGCACCGGAGGGAAAACCTACGAGCAGTACTTC,CASTGGKTYEQYF